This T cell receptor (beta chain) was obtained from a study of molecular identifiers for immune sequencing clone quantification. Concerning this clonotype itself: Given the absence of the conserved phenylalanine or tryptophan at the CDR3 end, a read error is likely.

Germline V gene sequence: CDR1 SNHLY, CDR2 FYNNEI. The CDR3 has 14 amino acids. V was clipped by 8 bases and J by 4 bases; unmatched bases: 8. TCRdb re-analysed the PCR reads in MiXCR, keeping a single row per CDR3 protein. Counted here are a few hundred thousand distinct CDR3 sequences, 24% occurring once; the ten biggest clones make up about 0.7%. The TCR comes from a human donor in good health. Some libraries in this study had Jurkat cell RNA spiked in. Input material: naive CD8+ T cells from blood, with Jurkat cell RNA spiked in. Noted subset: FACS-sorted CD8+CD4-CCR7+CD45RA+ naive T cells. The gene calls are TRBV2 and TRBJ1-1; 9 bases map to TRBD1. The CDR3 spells CASYRGQRGTEAFS. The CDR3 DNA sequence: TGTGCCAGCTACAGGGGGCAACGAGGCACTGAAGCTTTCTCT.